This T cell receptor (beta chain) stems from a study of CD8+ T cells in alopecia areata. Across the whole study: Patients received oral tofacitinib, 5 to 10 mg twice daily, for moderate-to-severe alopecia areata. Treatment ran 6 to 18 months, with 6 months of follow-up afterward.

Treatment specified: oral pan-JAK inhibitor, 5-10 mg twice daily. About this clone itself: As yet, its antigen is unknown.

RNA was isolated and reverse transcribed to cDNA, the sequencing template. TCRdb's copy holds only in-frame clones and misses some; the assay was immunoSEQ multiplex PCR. The profile shows roughly 100,000 clones, just over 85% of them singletons. Study-level points and caveats: Scalp sequencing also captures normal skin's resident alphabeta T cells. Tofacitinib did not eliminate many expanded lesional clones from scalp or blood.

This sample comprised CD8+ T cells sorted from blood, obtained at approximately week 30, from a patient treated with tofacitinib. The clonotype comes from a human donor with alopecia areata.

The CDR3 here is CSVEGGGRAYEQFF. The CDR3 nucleotides are TGCAGCGTTGAGGGAGGCGGGAGGGCTTATGAGCAGTTCTTC. The chain is built from TRBV29-1 and TRBJ2-1, with 9 bases fitting TRBD2. The length of the CDR3 is 14 residues. J was trimmed by 8 bases and V by 3 bases; bases with no gene match: 8. CDR1 is SQVTM and CDR2 is ANQGSEA in the germline V gene.